These 4 T cell receptor beta chains came from one sample sequenced in a study of blood T cells in healthy people across ages. Together with a sample-barcoded 5' primer, a J-beta primer mix was included in a second PCR lasting about 7 to 11 cycles. TCRdb re-called the 5' RACE reads with MiXCR, one entry per CDR3 protein. The table has hundreds of thousands of distinct CDR3 sequences, 45% to 65% seen once; the top ten hold around 37%. The sequencing sample was made of blood. These receptors were obtained from a man in his sixties in good health.

The chain has TRBV4-1 and TRBJ1-5; 7 nucleotides line up with TRBD1. Germline lookup yields CDR1 MGHRA and CDR2 YSYEKL. The CDR3 has 14 residues. Trimming at V came to 8 bases and at J to 7 bases, leaving 11 bases not matched to a gene. The CDR3 nucleotides are TGCGCCAGCGGCGACAGGGCCCGAGGGCAGCCCCAGCATTTT. This sequence encodes CASGDRARGQPQHF.

At least ten counts were recorded for this clonotype. The rearrangement uses TRBV10-3 and TRBJ2-2; D may be TRBD1 or TRBD2 (5 bases each). In germline, CDR1 is ENHRY, CDR2 SYGVKD. The CDR3 is 17 residues long. V dropped 6 bases and J dropped 1 base, with 18 bases sitting between them. The CDR3 loop is CAISGRSPGRNTGELFF. The CDR3 DNA is TGTGCCATCAGCGGAAGGTCCCCAGGGAGGAACACCGGGGAGCTGTTTTTT.

This chain joins TRBV3-1 and TRBJ2-3, with 8 nucleotides matching TRBD2. V gave up 0 bases and J gave up 6 bases; unmatched junction bases: 8. Germline-derived CDR1 and CDR2 are LGHDT and YNNKEL (reference sequence). The CDR3 runs 16 residues. The chain's CDR3 is CASSQDPSGGEDTQYF. The DNA for the CDR3 is TGTGCCAGCAGCCAAGATCCCAGCGGGGGTGAGGATACGCAGTATTTT.

The rearrangement links TRBV4-1 to TRBJ1-1; D gene unclear. Germline V gene data show CDR1 as MGHRA and CDR2 as YSYEKL. Trimming left V 1 base short and J 1 base short, with 13 bases between. The CDR3 runs 16 residues. CDR3 nucleotide sequence: TGCGCCAGCAGCCAAGGCAGAGTCGCTTCGAACACTGAAGCTTTCTTT. Protein: CASSQGRVASNTEAFF.